The clone carrying this T cell receptor beta chain occurred a few times. Antigen: not known. The CDR3 spans 15 residues. Per germline, CDR1 SGHTA and CDR2 FQGNSA. V lost 2 bases to trimming and J lost 4 bases, with 12 bases between them. This record comes from a study of T cell repertoires in cytomegalovirus infection. Study-level background: Recently identified HLA-C-restricted and well-studied HLA-B-restricted CMV epitopes were used.

Using its own MiXCR run on the reads, TCRdb lists one record per CDR3 protein. The repertoire holds approximately 990,000 distinct CDR3 sequences, with 31% as singletons. The sequenced sample was cultured CD8+ T cells from PBMCs, obtained from culture after CMV antigen stimulation. This rearrangement joins TRBV7-2 to TRBJ1-5, with D possibly TRBD1 on 5 matching bases. This TCR derives from a human donor in good health (CMV status not recorded). Some clones in this sample may be carry-over from other donors' samples. CDR3: CASSLFGARNQPQHF. The CDR3 DNA sequence: TGTGCCAGCAGCTTATTTGGGGCCAGGAATCAGCCCCAGCATTTT. Together with reference TRBV7-2 and TRBJ1-5, the CDR3 gives the full variable domain: GAGVSQSPSNKVTEKGKDVELRCDPISGHTALYWYRQSLGQGLEFLIYFQGNSAPDKSGLPSDRFSAERTGGSVSTLTIQRTQQEDSAVYLCASSLFGARNQPQHFGDGTRLSIL.